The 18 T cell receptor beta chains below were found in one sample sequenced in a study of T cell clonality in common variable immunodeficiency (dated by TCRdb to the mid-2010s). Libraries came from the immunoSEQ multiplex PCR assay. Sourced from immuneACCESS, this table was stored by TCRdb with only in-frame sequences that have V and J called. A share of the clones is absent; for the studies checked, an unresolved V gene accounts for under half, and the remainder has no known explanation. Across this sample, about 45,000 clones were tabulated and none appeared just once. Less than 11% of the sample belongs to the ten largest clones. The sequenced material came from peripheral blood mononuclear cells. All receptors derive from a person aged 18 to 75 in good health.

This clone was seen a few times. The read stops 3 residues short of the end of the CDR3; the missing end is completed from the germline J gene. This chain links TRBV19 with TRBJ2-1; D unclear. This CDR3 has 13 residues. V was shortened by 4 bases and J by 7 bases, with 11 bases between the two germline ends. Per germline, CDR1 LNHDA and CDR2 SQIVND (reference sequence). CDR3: CASSREGWNEQFF. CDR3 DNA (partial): TGTGCCAGTAGTAGAGAAGGGTGGAATGAG.

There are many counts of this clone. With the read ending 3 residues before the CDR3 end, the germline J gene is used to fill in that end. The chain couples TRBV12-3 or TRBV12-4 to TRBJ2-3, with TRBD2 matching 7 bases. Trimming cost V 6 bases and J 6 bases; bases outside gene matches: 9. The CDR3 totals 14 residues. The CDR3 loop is CASSLGGLLDTQYF. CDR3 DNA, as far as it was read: TGTGCCAGCAGCCTCGGGGGGTTGTTGGATACG.

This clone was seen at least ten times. CDR3 DNA (partial): TGTGCCAGCTCACCAGGGACAGGGGCGATGAACACTGAA. Translated, it gives CASSPGTGAMNTE. The whole CDR3 protein reads CASSPGTGAMNTEAFF. V usage is TRBV18 and J usage is TRBJ1-1, with 10 bases aligning to TRBD1. The read stops 3 residues short of the end of the CDR3; the missing end is completed from the germline J gene. V lost 2 bases, J lost 0 bases, and 3 bases stayed unmatched. This CDR3 is built from 16 residues. The germline V gene has CDR1 KGHSH and CDR2 LQKENI.

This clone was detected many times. Here the CDR3 reads CASSPTQGRNTEAFF. CDR3 DNA (partial): TGTGCCAGCAGCCCAACCCAGGGGCGGAACACTGAA. The chain uses TRBV9 and TRBJ1-1; tentatively, D is TRBD1 (6 bases). Read data end 3 residues before the CDR3 end; the end is taken from the germline J gene. Germline V gene data show CDR1 as SGDLS and CDR2 as YYNGEE. The CDR3 totals 15 residues. V lost 4 bases, J lost 1 base, and 14 bases lay in between.

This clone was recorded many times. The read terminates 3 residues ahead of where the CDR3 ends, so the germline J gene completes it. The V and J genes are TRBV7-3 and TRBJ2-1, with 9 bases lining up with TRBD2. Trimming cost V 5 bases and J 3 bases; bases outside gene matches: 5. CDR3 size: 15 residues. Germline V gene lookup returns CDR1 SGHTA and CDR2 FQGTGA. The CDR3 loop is CASSLSGGLYNEQFF. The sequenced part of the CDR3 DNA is TGTGCCAGCAGCCTAAGCGGGGGGCTCTACAATGAG. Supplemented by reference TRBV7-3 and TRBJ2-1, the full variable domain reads GAGVSQTPSNKVTEKGKYVELRCDPISGHTALYWYRQSLGQGPEFLIYFQGTGAADDSGLPNDRFFAVRPEGSVSTLKIQRTERGDSAVYLCASSLSGGLYNEQFFGPGTRLTVL.

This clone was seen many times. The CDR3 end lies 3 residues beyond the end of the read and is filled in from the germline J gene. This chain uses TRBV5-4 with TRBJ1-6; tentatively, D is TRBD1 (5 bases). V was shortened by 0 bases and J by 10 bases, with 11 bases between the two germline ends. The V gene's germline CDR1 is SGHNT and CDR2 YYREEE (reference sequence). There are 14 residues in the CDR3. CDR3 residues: CASSLGGAKSPLHF. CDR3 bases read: TGTGCCAGCAGCTTGGGAGGGGCCAAATCACCC.

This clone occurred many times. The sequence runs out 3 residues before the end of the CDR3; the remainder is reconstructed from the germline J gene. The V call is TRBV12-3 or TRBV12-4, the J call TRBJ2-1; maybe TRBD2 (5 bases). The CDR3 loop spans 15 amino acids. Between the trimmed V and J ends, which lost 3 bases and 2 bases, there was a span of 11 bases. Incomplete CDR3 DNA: TGTGCCAGCAGTTTTCTGCGGGTTGCCTACAATGAG. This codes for CASSFLRVAYNE. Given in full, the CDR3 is CASSFLRVAYNEQFF.

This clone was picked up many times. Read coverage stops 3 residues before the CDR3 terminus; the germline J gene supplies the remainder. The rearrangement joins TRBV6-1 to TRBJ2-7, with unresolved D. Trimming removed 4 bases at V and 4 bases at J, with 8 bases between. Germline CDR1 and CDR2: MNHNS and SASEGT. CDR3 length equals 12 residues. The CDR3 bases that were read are TGTGCCAGCAGTGTGGTGGCTTACGAG. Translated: CASSVVAYE. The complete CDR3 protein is CASSVVAYEQYF.

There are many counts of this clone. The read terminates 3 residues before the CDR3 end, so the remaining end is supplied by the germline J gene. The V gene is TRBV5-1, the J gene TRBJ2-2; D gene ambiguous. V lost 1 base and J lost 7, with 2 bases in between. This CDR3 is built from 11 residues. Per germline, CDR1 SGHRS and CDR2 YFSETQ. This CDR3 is CASSLYGELFF. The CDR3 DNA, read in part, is TGCGCCAGCAGCTTGTACGGGGAG.

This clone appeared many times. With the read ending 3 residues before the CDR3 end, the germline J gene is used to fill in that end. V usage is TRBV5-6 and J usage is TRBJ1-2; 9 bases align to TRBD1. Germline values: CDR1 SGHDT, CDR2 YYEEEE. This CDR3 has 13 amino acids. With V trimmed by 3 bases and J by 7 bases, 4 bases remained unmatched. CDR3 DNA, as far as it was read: TGTGCCAGCAGCTGGACAGGGGACGCTGGC. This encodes CASSWTGDAG. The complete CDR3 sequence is CASSWTGDAGYTF.

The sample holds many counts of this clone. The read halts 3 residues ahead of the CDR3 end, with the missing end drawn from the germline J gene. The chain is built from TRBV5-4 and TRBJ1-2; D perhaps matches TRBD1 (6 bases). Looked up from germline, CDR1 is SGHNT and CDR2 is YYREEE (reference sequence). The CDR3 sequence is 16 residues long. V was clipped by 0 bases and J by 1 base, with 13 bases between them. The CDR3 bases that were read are TGTGCCAGCAGCTTGGCGGGGGGCCATCTTAACTATGGC. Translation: CASSLAGGHLNYG. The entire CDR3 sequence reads CASSLAGGHLNYGYTF.

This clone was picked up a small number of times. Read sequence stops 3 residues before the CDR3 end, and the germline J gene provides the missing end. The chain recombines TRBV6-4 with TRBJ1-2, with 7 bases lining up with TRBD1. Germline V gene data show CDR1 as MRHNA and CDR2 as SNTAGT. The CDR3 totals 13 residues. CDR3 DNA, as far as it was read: TGTGCCAGCAGTGGAGTCCCCAGGGGGGGC. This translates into CASSGVPRGG. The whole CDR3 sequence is CASSGVPRGGYTF.

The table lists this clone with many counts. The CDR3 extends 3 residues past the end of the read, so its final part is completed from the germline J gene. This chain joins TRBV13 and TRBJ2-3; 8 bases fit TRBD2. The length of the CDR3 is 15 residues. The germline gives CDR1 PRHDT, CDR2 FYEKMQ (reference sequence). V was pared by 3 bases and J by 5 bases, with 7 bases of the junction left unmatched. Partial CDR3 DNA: TGTGCCAGCAGCTTCGCGGGAGGTGGGGTAGATACG. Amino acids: CASSFAGGGVDT. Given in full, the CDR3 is CASSFAGGGVDTQYF.

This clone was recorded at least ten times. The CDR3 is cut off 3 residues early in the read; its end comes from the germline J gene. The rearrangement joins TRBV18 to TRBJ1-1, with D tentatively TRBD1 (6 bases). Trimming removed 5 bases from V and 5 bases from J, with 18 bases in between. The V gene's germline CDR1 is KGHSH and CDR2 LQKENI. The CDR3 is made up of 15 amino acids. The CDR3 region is CASSIVGGKGTEAFF. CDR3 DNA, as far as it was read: TGTGCCAGCTCAATCGTAGGGGGTAAGGGAACTGAA.

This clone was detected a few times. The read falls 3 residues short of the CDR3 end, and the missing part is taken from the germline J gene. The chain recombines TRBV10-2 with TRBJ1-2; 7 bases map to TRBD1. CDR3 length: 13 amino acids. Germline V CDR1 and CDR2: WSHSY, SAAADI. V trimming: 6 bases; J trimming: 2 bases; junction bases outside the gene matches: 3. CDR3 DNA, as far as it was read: TGCGCCAGCAGCTCGACAGGGAACTATGGC. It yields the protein CASSSTGNYG. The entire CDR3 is CASSSTGNYGYTF.

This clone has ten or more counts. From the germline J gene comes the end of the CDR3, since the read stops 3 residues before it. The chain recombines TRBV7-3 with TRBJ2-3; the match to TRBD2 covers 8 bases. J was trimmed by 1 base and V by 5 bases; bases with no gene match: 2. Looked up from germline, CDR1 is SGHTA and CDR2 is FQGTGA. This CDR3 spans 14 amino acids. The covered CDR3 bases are TGTGCCAGCAGCCGAGCGGGGGGCACAGATACG. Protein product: CASSRAGGTDT. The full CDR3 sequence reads CASSRAGGTDTQYF.

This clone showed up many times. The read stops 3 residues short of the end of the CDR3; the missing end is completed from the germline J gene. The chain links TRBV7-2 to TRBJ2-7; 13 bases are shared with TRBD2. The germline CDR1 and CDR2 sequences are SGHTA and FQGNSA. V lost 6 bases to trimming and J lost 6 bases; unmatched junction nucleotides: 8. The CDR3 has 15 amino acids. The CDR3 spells CASSSTSGGALEQYF. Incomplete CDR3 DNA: TGTGCCAGCAGTTCAACTAGCGGGGGGGCCCTCGAG.

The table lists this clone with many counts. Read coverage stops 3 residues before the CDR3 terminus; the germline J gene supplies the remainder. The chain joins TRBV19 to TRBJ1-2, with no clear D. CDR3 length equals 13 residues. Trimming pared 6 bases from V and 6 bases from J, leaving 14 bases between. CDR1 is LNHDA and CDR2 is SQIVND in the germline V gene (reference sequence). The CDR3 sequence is CASSPPGMHGYTF. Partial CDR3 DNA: TGTGCCAGTAGCCCGCCGGGGATGCATGGC.